Listed below are T cell receptor beta chains from one sample, sequenced in a study of shared clonotypes between healthy human individuals. The table came from immunoSEQ multiplex PCR; TCRdb's copy has only in-frame clones and leaves some out. The sample holds a few million clones, approximately 95% seen once. Material for sequencing was naive CD4+ T cells from PBMCs. The receptors here all came from a man between 18 and 35 years old in good health. Some clones in this sample may be carry-over from other donors' samples. The CDR3 runs from the conserved cysteine through the conserved F or W. The D gene is left open where the match is weak. Where a row states a size, it is once, few, many or the class of an expanded clone; other rows omit it.

j_gene | abundance | v_gene | d_gene | CDR3nt | CDR3aa
TRBJ2-3 | once | TRBV29-1 | TRBD2 | TGCAGCGCCAGCAGCGGGGGAACAGATACGCAGTATTTT | CSASSGGTDTQYF
TRBJ1-3 | few | TRBV9 | TRBD1 | TGTGCCAGCAGCGTAACTCCTACCGGGACAGCTGGAAACACCATATATTTT | CASSVTPTGTAGNTIYF
TRBJ2-5 | - | TRBV5-1 | TRBD2 | TGCGCCAGCAGCTTGGTGGCCAGCGGGAGAGCCCAAGAGACCCAGTACTTC | CASSLVASGRAQETQYF
TRBJ2-7 | - | TRBV5-1 | - | TGCGCCAGCAGGGCGAACGGGACATATTCCTACGAGCAGTACTTC | CASRANGTYSYEQYF
TRBJ1-4 | - | TRBV18 | TRBD1 | TGTGCCAGCTCACGGGGACAGGGGGCGACTGAAAAACTGTTTTTT | CASSRGQGATEKLFF
TRBJ2-7 | - | TRBV7-6 | - | TGTGCCAGCAGCAGTTGGGCGGAAACCTACGAGCAGTACTTC | CASSSWAETYEQYF
TRBJ1-5 | - | TRBV28 | - | TGTGCCAGCAGTGGAGTGAGGGGGGCCAACAATCAGCCCCAGCATTTT | CASSGVRGANNQPQHF
TRBJ1-1 | - | TRBV6-6 | TRBD1 | TGTGCCAGCAGCGGGGACAGGGGCTACACTGAAGCTTTCTTT | CASSGDRGYTEAFF
TRBJ1-2 | - | TRBV28 | TRBD1 | TGTGCCAGCAGTGGGACAGGGAAGAACTATGGCTACACCTTC | CASSGTGKNYGYTF
TRBJ2-1 | - | TRBV7-2 | - | TGTGCCAGCAGCATTGTCGAGACGCCTTACAATGAGCAGTTCTTC | CASSIVETPYNEQFF
TRBJ2-7 | - | TRBV6-1 | TRBD1 | TGTGCCAGCGGGATTATCGGGGACAGGATCTACGAGCAGTACTTC | CASGIIGDRIYEQYF
TRBJ2-2 | - | TRBV18 | - | TGTGCCAGCTCACATGACTCGCTCAACACCGGGGAGCTGTTTTTT | CASSHDSLNTGELFF
TRBJ2-6 | - | TRBV5-1 | TRBD1 | TGCGCCAGCGGGGGACAGGGTGGGGCCAACGTCCTGACTTTC | CASGGQGGANVLTF
TRBJ2-1 | - | TRBV29-1 | - | TGCAGCGTGGGACGGGGCTCCTACAATGAGCAGTTCTTC | CSVGRGSYNEQFF
TRBJ2-3 | - | TRBV7-9 | TRBD1 | TGTGCCAGCAGCCTGGACAGGGGGAGGCAGTATTTT | CASSLDRGRQYF
TRBJ2-1 | once | TRBV30 | TRBD2 | TGTGCCTGGAGTTATAGCGGGAGGGCCCTCAATGAGCAGTTCTTC | CAWSYSGRALNEQFF
TRBJ1-2 | - | TRBV23-1 | TRBD1 | TGCGCCGGCGGGACAGGGGGCGATGATGGCTACACCTTC | CAGGTGGDDGYTF
TRBJ2-4 | - | TRBV29-1 | - | TGCAGCGTTGAGGGGGCTGGGAACATTCAGTACTTC | CSVEGAGNIQYF
TRBJ2-3 | - | TRBV19 | TRBD2 | TGTGCCAGTAGTATAGTAGCGGGAGGGCCTGGCACAGATACGCAGTATTTT | CASSIVAGGPGTDTQYF
TRBJ2-6 | - | TRBV28 | - | TGTGCCAGCAGTTTTGACAGTCGGGCAGCTGGGGCCAACGTCCTGACTTTC | CASSFDSRAAGANVLTF
TRBJ1-1 | - | TRBV9 | - | TGTGCCAGCAGCGTAGTTCAGGGAACTGAAGCTTTCTTT | CASSVVQGTEAFF
TRBJ1-1 | once | TRBV5-1 | - | TGCGCCAGCAGCTTGAGGGGATCGGACACTGAAGCTTTCTTT | CASSLRGSDTEAFF
TRBJ2-7 | - | TRBV25-1 | - | TGTGCCAGCAGTGAATCAGGAGGTGCTAATTACGAGCAGTACTTC | CASSESGGANYEQYF
TRBJ2-1 | once | TRBV15 | - | TGTGCCACCAGCGGAACTCTATGGGGATACAATGAGCAGTTCTTC | CATSGTLWGYNEQFF
TRBJ2-3 | - | TRBV10-1 | - | TGCGCCAGCAGTCCGGGGCTTAGCACAGATACGCAGTATTTT | CASSPGLSTDTQYF